What follows are 26 T cell receptor beta chains derived from one specimen sequenced in a study of beta chain features in type 1 diabetes (dated by TCRdb to the late 2010s). Library generation was performed with the immunoSEQ multiplex PCR assay. All of the isolated RNA was reverse transcribed with the High Capacity cDNA Reverse Transcription Kit, so expressed TCRB transcripts were sequenced. TCRdb obtained this table from immuneACCESS and retained in-frame rearrangements with V and J assigned. These tables miss some clones; where compared with another copy, unresolved V genes account for less than half of the shortfall, and the remainder is unexplained. In all, the sample holds under 200,000 clones, and just over 8% of those were seen once. Together, the top ten hold more than 0.5% of the sample. Antigens for these TCRs are unknown. The paper's findings and limits, for the study overall: Type 1 diabetes patients showed a moderate but significant shortening of TCRB CDR3 length in all four CD4+ subsets.

Sequenced material: central memory CD4+ T cells from blood. These receptors came from a woman under 30 with type 1 diabetes.

This clone has more than one count but fewer than ten. Other nucleotide sequences from this sample produce the same CDR3. The gene calls are TRBV5-4 and TRBJ2-5; tentatively, D is TRBD2 (6 bases). CDR1 is SGHNT and CDR2 is YYREEE in the germline V gene (reference sequence). V lost 3 bases and J lost 5, with 8 bases in between. This CDR3 has 12 amino acids. The CDR3, as DNA: TGTGCCAGCAGCTCAAGCGGGGAGACCCAGTACTTC. This sequence encodes CASSSSGETQYF.

The chain joins TRBV4-1 to TRBJ2-7; TRBD1 agrees at 8 bases. The CDR3 is 14 residues long. Germline CDR1 MGHRA, CDR2 YSYEKL. V was clipped by 4 bases and J by 5 bases; unmatched bases: 7. The CDR3 spells CASSLRTGYDEQYF. The CDR3 DNA reads as TGCGCCAGCAGCCTCCGGACAGGGTACGACGAGCAGTACTTC.

This chain joins TRBV4-3 and TRBJ1-5; D gene uncertain. The CDR3 runs 13 residues. Germline CDR1 and CDR2: LGHNA and YSLEER. Trimming shortened V by 0 bases and J by 6 bases, and 6 bases separated the two germline ends. CDR3: CASSQDFGQPQHF. DNA of the CDR3: TGCGCCAGCAGCCAAGACTTCGGTCAGCCCCAGCATTTT.

There are a few counts of this clone. The rearrangement links TRBV7-2 to TRBJ2-4, with 7 bases identical to TRBD2. Germline CDR1 reads SGHTA; CDR2 reads FQGNSA. V lost 1 base and J lost 8; bases outside the gene matches: 2. This CDR3 region has 13 residues. CDR3 amino acids: CASSLDAGDIQYF. The DNA of the CDR3 is TGTGCCAGCAGCTTAGATGCGGGAGACATTCAGTACTTC.

This clone was observed a handful of times. The chain combines TRBV5-4 with TRBJ2-5; tentatively, D is TRBD1 (6 bases). Deletions cut 4 bases from V and 7 bases from J, with 20 bases between. Per germline, CDR1 SGHNT and CDR2 YYREEE (reference sequence). CDR3 length: 15 amino acids. CDR3: CASSPTRQAPRTQYF. CDR3 DNA sequence: TGTGCCAGCAGCCCCACTAGACAGGCTCCCCGGACCCAGTACTTC.

This clone was counted a few times. The genes are TRBV7-9 and TRBJ2-3; maybe TRBD2 (5 bases). Germline V CDR1 and CDR2: SEHNR, FQNEAQ (reference sequence). Between the trimmed V and J ends, which lost 7 bases and 9 bases, there was a span of 17 bases. This CDR3 region has 13 residues. DNA of the CDR3: TGTGCCAGCATCTCCACGTCGGGGTCAACGCAGTATTTT. Translation: CASISTSGSTQYF.

This chain joins TRBV5-1 and TRBJ2-2; possible D gene TRBD1, 6 bases. Germline loops: CDR1 SGHRS, CDR2 YFSETQ. The CDR3 has 14 residues. Trimming removed 1 base at V and 3 bases at J, with 7 bases between. Written as DNA, the CDR3 is TGCGCCAGCAGCTTGTACAGGGACACCGGGGAGCTGTTTTTT. This translates into CASSLYRDTGELFF.

The rearrangement joins TRBV11-2 to TRBJ2-2, with TRBD1 matching 9 bases. The CDR3 runs 16 residues. V shed 4 bases, J shed 6 bases, and the junction held 9 bases outside the gene matches. In germline, CDR1 is SGHAT, CDR2 FQNNGV. CDR3 DNA: TGTGCCAGCAGCTCACAGGGGGCGAATAGGGCCGGGGAGCTGTTTTTT. This sequence encodes CASSSQGANRAGELFF.

The rearrangement links TRBV10-3 to TRBJ2-3, with TRBD2 matching over 10 bases. This CDR3 region has 18 residues. J lost 0 bases, V lost 3 bases, and 9 bases had no gene match. Germline-derived CDR1 and CDR2 are ENHRY and SYGVKD. The chain's CDR3 is CAISDPTGLADSTDTQYF. For the CDR3, the DNA is TGTGCCATCAGTGACCCAACAGGACTAGCGGACAGCACAGATACGCAGTATTTT.

This clone was counted a few times. The chain employs TRBV30 and TRBJ2-7; 10 positions match TRBD2. The CDR3 loop spans 15 amino acids. V was clipped by 0 bases and J by 2 bases; unmatched bases: 4. Germline-derived CDR1 and CDR2 are GTSNPN and SVGIG (reference sequence). The CDR3 DNA sequence: TGTGCCTGGAGTGTACGTACTAGCGGGGCCTACGAGCAGTACTTC. This codes for CAWSVRTSGAYEQYF. Full variable domain (missing parts from reference TRBV30 and TRBJ2-7): SQTIHQWPATLVQPVGSPLSLECTVEGTSNPNLYWYRQAAGRGLQLLFYSVGIGQISSEVPQNLSASRPQDRQFILSSKKLLLSDSGFYLCAWSVRTSGAYEQYFGPGTRLTVT.

This clone was counted a few times. The rearrangement uses TRBV7-2 and TRBJ1-2; unclear D gene. V was shortened by 7 bases and J by 2 bases, with 20 bases between the two germline ends. The CDR3 has 16 residues. In germline, CDR1 is SGHTA, CDR2 FQGNSA. CDR3 DNA sequence: TGTGCCAGCACCGTCCAAGCCGGTCCCGCGAACTATGGCTACACCTTC. Amino acids: CASTVQAGPANYGYTF.

The chain joins TRBV5-1 to TRBJ2-2; D unclear. V lost 0 bases and J lost 6, with 9 bases in between. CDR3 length equals 14 residues. CDR1 is SGHRS and CDR2 is YFSETQ in the germline V gene. The CDR3 DNA reads as TGCGCCAGCAGCTTGGTAGAGGCCGCCGGGGAGCTGTTTTTT. It is translated as CASSLVEAAGELFF.

This clone was detected ten times or more. The V gene is TRBV15, the J gene TRBJ2-5, with 9 bases identical to TRBD1. Germline CDR1 LNHNV, CDR2 YYDKDF (reference sequence). The CDR3 loop spans 15 amino acids. V dropped 0 bases and J dropped 3; count of bases not matched to a gene: 2. The CDR3 spells CATSREGTGKETQYF. In DNA form, the CDR3 reads TGTGCCACCAGCAGAGAGGGGACAGGGAAAGAGACCCAGTACTTC.

The gene calls are TRBV10-3 and TRBJ2-1; 7 nucleotides line up with TRBD2. V was clipped by 4 bases and J by 5 bases; unmatched bases: 5. CDR1 and CDR2 from the germline V gene are ENHRY and SYGVKD. CDR3 size: 14 residues. This CDR3 reads CAISVGGRNNEQFF. In nucleotides, the CDR3 is TGTGCCATCAGTGTCGGCGGGAGAAACAATGAGCAGTTCTTC.

The rearrangement joins TRBV28 to TRBJ1-3, with D perhaps matching TRBD1 (6 bases). This CDR3 contains 14 residues. The germline V and J ends were trimmed by 4 bases and 4 bases, with 11 bases remaining between them. Germline CDR1 MDHEN, CDR2 SYDVKM. The CDR3 reads CASSSRTVGNTIYF. CDR3 bases: TGTGCCAGCAGTTCCCGGACAGTCGGAAACACCATATATTTT.

The rearrangement uses TRBV2 and TRBJ2-1; 9 nucleotides line up with TRBD1. Trimming at V came to 3 bases and at J to 5 bases, leaving 5 bases not matched to a gene. The CDR3 runs 15 residues. Germline lookup yields CDR1 SNHLY and CDR2 FYNNEI. In nucleotides, the CDR3 is TGTGCCAGCAGTGATCGGGACAGGGTCAACAATGAGCAGTTCTTC. Its translation is CASSDRDRVNNEQFF.

V usage is TRBV9 and J usage is TRBJ1-2; D gene unclear. V dropped 9 bases and J dropped 0 bases, with 12 bases sitting between them. Germline CDR1 and CDR2: SGDLS and YYNGEE. CDR3 length: 13 amino acids. CDR3 in amino acids: CATPDGANYGYTF. The DNA of the CDR3 is TGTGCCACCCCCGACGGAGCTAACTATGGCTACACCTTC.

The CDR3, as DNA: TGTGCCAGCAGCCGAGCCAGAGCGGGAGGGCCGGCCGGGGAGCTGTTTTTT. This sequence encodes CASSRARAGGPAGELFF. This sequence joins TRBV5-4 and TRBJ2-2; 10 nucleotides line up with TRBD2. Germline V gene sequence: CDR1 SGHNT, CDR2 YYREEE (reference sequence). The CDR3 is 17 amino acids. The J segment lost 6 bases and the V segment lost 4 bases, leaving 12 bases of the junction unmatched.

The chain combines TRBV7-8 with TRBJ1-6; the match to TRBD1 covers 7 bases. The germline V gene encodes CDR1 SGHVS and CDR2 FQNEAQ. The CDR3 is made up of 14 amino acids. Trimming took 6 bases from V and 7 from J; bases not matched to a gene: 6. CDR3 sequence reads: CASRTGTVNSPLHF. The CDR3 DNA sequence: TGTGCCAGCAGAACCGGGACAGTAAATTCACCCCTCCACTTT.

The genes are TRBV19 and TRBJ1-5; no reliable D call. The V and J ends lost 5 bases and 0 bases respectively, with 11 bases between them. The germline V gene has CDR1 LNHDA and CDR2 SQIVND (reference sequence). This CDR3 has 15 residues. The CDR3 region is CASSQQSYSNQPQHF. Written as DNA, the CDR3 is TGTGCCAGTAGTCAACAGAGTTATAGCAATCAGCCCCAGCATTTT.

This chain links TRBV29-1 with TRBJ2-3; weak D call: TRBD2 (5 bases). The germline V gene has CDR1 SQVTM and CDR2 ANQGSEA. V lost 1 base and J 6 bases, leaving 11 bases between the germline ends. CDR3 length equals 13 residues. The CDR3 region is CSVEVTGSDTQYF. The CDR3 DNA is TGCAGCGTTGAAGTGACGGGGAGCGATACGCAGTATTTT.

In this sample, this clone turned up a few times. The chain is built from TRBV29-1 and TRBJ1-4; D gene unclear. The CDR3 length is 13 residues. Between the trimmed V and J ends, which lost 0 bases and 8 bases, there was a span of 10 bases. CDR1 is SQVTM and CDR2 is ANQGSEA in the germline V gene. The CDR3 DNA sequence: TGCAGCGTTGAAGAATTGACGGGGGAAAAACTGTTTTTT. Protein product: CSVEELTGEKLFF. The full variable domain, rest sourced from reference TRBV29-1 and TRBJ1-4, is SAVISQKPSRDICQRGTSLTIQCQVDSQVTMMFWYRQQPGQSLTLIATANQGSEATYESGFVIDKFPISRPNLTFSTLTVSNMSPEDSSIYLCSVEELTGEKLFFGSGTQLSVL.

This clone has a handful of counts. The chain uses TRBV5-4 and TRBJ1-1; TRBD1 matches 9 bases. The CDR3 covers 16 residues. CDR1 is SGHNT and CDR2 is YYREEE in the germline V gene (reference sequence). The trim removed 0 bases at V and 3 bases at J, leaving 6 bases unmatched. CDR3 sequence: CASSLDRGQVDTEAFF. CDR3 in DNA: TGTGCCAGCAGCTTGGACAGGGGGCAAGTTGACACTGAAGCTTTCTTT. The entire variable domain, with the rest obtained from reference TRBV5-4 and TRBJ1-1, is as follows: ETGVTQSPTHLIKTRGQQVTLRCSSQSGHNTVSWYQQALGQGPQFIFQYYREEENGRGNFPPRFSGLQFPNYSSELNVNALELDDSALYLCASSLDRGQVDTEAFFGQGTRLTVV.

This chain links TRBV19 with TRBJ1-2; D gene ambiguous. The CDR3 totals 14 residues. In germline, CDR1 is LNHDA, CDR2 SQIVND (reference sequence). Trimming took off 6 bases at V and 4 bases at J, with 15 bases between the two ends. The CDR3 sequence: CASRREGSSYGYTF. CDR3 coding DNA: TGTGCCAGTAGACGCGAGGGATCTTCCTATGGCTACACCTTC.

This clone was counted only a few times. The chain joins TRBV28 to TRBJ1-4, with TRBD1 as a possible D gene (6 bases). V was clipped by 7 bases and J by 5 bases, with 11 bases between them. Germline loops: CDR1 MDHEN, CDR2 SYDVKM. The CDR3 runs 13 residues. The DNA of the CDR3 is TGTGCCAGCAATGGTGGGGGCAATGAAAAACTGTTTTTT. Its translation: CASNGGGNEKLFF.

This clone was picked up a small number of times. The chain has TRBV6-1 and TRBJ1-2; a weak D match, TRBD1 (6 bases). Trimming shortened V by 4 bases and J by 9 bases, and 18 bases separated the two germline ends. CDR1 and CDR2 from the germline V gene are MNHNS and SASEGT. The CDR3 loop spans 14 amino acids. The CDR3 sequence: CASSGTGRSASYTF. The DNA for the CDR3 is TGTGCCAGCAGTGGTACAGGGCGTTCGGCGAGCTACACCTTC.